Sequencing of this T cell receptor (beta chain) was carried out in a study of cytotoxic CD8 clonotypes in ibrutinib-treated CLL. The CDR3 has 13 amino acids. Trimming pared 2 bases from V and 4 bases from J, leaving 8 bases between. Germline-derived CDR1 and CDR2 are SGHTA and FQGTGA. Profiling relied on immunoSEQ multiplex PCR, and the TCRdb table lists in-frame clones only, not all of them. This table has roughly 42,000 clones, 65% to 70% appearing once. PBMCs that had been cryopreserved were the source of 1.5 to 2.5 micrograms of genomic DNA for TCR beta libraries. This clone was recorded only once.

J is TRBJ2-5 and V is TRBV7-3; perhaps TRBD2 as D (6 bases). Sample: PBMCs, taken at disease progression, from a patient treated with ibrutinib. The sequence was obtained from a human donor with chronic lymphocytic leukemia. The chain's CDR3 is CASSLSAGETQYF. In DNA form, the CDR3 reads TGTGCCAGCAGCTTATCAGCGGGAGAGACCCAGTACTTC.